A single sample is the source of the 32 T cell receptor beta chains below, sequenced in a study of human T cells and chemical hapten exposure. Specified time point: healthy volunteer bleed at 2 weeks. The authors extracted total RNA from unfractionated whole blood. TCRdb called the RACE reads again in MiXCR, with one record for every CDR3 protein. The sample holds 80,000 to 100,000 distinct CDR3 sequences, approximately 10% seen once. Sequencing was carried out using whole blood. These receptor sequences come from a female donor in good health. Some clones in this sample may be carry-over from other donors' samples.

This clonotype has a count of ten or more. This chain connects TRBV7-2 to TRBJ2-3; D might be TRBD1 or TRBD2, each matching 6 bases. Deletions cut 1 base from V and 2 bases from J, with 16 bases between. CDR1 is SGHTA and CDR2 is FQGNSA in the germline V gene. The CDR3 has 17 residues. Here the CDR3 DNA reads TGTGCCAGCAGCTTAGAGGGGGTAGCGGCTTACACAGATACGCAGTATTTT. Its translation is CASSLEGVAAYTDTQYF.

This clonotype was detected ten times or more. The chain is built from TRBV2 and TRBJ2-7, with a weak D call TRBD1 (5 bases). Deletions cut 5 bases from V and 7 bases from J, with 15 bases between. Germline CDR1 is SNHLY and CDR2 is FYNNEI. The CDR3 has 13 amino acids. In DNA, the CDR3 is TGTGCCAGCAGTCCTCCAGGGATATGGGAGCAGTACTTC. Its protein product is CASSPPGIWEQYF.

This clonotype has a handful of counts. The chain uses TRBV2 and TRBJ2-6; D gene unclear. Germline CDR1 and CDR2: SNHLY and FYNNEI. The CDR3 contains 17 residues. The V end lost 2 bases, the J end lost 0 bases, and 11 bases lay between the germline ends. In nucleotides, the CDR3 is TGTGCCAGCAGTGAACACTCAAGTCTCTCTGGGGCCAACGTCCTGACTTTC. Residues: CASSEHSSLSGANVLTF.

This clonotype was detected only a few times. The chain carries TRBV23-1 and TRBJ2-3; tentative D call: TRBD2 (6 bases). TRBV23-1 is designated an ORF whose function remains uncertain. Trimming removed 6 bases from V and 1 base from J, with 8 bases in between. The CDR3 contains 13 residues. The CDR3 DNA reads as TGCGCCAGCAGAGGGACTGGCACAGATACGCAGTATTTT. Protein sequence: CASRGTGTDTQYF.

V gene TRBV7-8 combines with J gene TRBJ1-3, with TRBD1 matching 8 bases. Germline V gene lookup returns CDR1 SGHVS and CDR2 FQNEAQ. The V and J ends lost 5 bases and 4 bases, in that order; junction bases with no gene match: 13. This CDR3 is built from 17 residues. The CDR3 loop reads CASSRPKGQGLGNTIYF. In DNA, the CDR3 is TGTGCCAGCAGCCGACCCAAAGGACAGGGTCTAGGAAACACCATATATTTT.

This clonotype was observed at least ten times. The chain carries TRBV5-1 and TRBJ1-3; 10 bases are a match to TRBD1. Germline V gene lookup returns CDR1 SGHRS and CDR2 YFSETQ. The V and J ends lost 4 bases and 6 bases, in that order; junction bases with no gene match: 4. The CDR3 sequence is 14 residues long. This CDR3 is CASSPGTGENTIYF. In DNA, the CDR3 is TGCGCCAGCAGCCCTGGGACAGGGGAAAACACCATATATTTT.

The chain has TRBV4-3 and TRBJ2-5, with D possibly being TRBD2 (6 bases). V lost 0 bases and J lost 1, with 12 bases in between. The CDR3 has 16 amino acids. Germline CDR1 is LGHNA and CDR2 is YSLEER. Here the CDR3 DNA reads TGCGCCAGCAGCCAAGAACGGACGGGACTCCAAGAGACCCAGTACTTC. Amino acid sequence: CASSQERTGLQETQYF.

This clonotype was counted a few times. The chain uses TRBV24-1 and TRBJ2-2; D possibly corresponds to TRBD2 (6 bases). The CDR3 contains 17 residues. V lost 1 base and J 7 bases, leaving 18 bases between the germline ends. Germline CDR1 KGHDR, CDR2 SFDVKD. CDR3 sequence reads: CATSDFSAGLRVGELFF. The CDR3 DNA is TGTGCCACCAGTGATTTCTCGGCGGGACTGCGCGTCGGGGAGCTGTTTTTT.

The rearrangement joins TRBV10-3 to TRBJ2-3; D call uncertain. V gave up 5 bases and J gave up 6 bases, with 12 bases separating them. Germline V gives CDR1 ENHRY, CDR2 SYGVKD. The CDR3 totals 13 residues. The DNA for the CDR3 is TGTGCCATCAGTACCGGAGAAGAGGATACGCAGTATTTT. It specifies CAISTGEEDTQYF.

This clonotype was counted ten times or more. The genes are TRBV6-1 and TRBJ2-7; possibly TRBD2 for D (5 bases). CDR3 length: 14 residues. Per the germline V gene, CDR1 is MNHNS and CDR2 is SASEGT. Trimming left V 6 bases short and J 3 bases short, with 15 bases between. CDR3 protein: CASRAGIKNYEQYF. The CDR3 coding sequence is TGTGCCAGCAGAGCCGGGATCAAGAACTACGAGCAGTACTTC.

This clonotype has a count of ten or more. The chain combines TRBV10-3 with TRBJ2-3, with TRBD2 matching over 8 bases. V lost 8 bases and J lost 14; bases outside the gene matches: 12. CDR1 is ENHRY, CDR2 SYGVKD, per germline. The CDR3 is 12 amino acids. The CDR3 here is CAILTEAGEVYF. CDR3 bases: TGTGCCATCCTGACCGAAGCGGGAGAGGTGTATTTT.

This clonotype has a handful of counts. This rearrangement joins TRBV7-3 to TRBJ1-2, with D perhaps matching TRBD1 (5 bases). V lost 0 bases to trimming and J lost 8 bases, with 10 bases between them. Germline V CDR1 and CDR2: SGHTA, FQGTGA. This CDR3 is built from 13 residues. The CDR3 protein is CASSLTQEGGYTF. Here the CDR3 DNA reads TGTGCCAGCAGCTTAACACAGGAGGGCGGCTACACCTTC.

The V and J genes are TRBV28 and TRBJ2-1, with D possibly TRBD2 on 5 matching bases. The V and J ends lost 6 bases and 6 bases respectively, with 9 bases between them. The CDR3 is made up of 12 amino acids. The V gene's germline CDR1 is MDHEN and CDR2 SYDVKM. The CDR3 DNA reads TGTGCCAGCAGATCTAGCTCCAATGAGCAGTTCTTC. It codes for CASRSSSNEQFF. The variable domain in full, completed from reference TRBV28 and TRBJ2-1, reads DVKVTQSSRYLVKRTGEKVFLECVQDMDHENMFWYRQDPGLGLRLIYFSYDVKMKEKGDIPEGYSVSREKKERFSLILESASTNQTSMYLCASRSSSNEQFFGPGTRLTVL.

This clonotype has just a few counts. The CDR3 loop reads CASSSPQGTQYF. The CDR3 DNA follows: TGTGCCAGCAGCTCCCCACAGGGGACGCAGTATTTT. The chain is built from TRBV7-3 and TRBJ2-3; 7 positions match TRBD1. Germline V gene sequence: CDR1 SGHTA, CDR2 FQGTGA. This CDR3 is 12 amino acids long. V gave up 4 bases and J gave up 9 bases; unmatched junction bases: 4.

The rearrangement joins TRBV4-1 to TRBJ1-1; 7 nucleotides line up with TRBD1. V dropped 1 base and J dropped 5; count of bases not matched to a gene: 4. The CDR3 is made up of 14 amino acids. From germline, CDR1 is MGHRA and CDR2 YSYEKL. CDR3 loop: CASSQGWDSTEAFF. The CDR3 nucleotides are TGCGCCAGCAGCCAAGGATGGGACAGTACTGAAGCTTTCTTT.

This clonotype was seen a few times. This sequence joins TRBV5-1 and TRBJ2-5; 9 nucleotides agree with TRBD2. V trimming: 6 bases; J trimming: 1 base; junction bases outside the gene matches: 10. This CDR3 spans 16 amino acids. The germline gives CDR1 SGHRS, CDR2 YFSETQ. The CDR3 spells CASKRLAGYPQETQYF. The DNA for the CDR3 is TGCGCCAGCAAGAGGCTAGCGGGATACCCCCAAGAGACCCAGTACTTC.

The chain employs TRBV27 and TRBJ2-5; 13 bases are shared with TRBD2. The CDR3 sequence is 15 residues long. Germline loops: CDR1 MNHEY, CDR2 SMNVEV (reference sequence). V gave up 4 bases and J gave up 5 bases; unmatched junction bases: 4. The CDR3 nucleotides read TGTGCCAGCAGTTCCAGGACTAGCGGGAGTGAGACCCAGTACTTC. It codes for CASSSRTSGSETQYF.

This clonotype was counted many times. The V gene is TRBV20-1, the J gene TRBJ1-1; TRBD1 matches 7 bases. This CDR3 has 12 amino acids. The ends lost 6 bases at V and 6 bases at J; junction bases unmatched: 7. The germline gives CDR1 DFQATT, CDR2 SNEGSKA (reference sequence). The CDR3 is CSARTGPPEAFF. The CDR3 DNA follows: TGCAGTGCCCGGACAGGTCCGCCTGAAGCTTTCTTT.

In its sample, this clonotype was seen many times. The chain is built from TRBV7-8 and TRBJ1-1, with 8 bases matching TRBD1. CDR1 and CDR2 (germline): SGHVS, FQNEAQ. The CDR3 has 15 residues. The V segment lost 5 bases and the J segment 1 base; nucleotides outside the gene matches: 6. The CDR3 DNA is TGTGCCAGCAGCCCCCACAGGGGGAGGAACACTGAAGCTTTCTTT. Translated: CASSPHRGRNTEAFF.

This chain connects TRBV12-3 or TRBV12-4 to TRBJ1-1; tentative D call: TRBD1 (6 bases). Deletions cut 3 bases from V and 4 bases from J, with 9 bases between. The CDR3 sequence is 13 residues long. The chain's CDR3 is CASSFQGSTEAFF. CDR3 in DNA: TGTGCCAGCAGTTTCCAGGGGAGCACTGAAGCTTTCTTT.

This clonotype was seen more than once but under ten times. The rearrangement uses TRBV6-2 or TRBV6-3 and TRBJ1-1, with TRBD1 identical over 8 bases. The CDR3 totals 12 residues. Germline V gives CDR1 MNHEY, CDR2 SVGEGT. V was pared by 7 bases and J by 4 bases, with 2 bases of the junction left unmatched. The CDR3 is CASKDRGTEAFF. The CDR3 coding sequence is TGTGCCAGCAAAGACAGGGGCACTGAAGCTTTCTTT.

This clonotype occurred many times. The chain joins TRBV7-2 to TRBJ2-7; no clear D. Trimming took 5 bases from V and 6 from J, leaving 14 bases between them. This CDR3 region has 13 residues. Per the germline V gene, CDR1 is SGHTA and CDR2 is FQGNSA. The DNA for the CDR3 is TGTGCCAGCAGCCCTAGACCTCCGGGCGAGCAGTACTTC. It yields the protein CASSPRPPGEQYF.

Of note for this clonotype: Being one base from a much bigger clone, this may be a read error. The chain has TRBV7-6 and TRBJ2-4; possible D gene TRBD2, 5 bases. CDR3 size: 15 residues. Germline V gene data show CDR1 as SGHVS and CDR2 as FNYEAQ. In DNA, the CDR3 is TGTGTCAGCAGCGACGAGGGCCCCGCTGGAAACATTCAGTACTTC. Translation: CVSSDEGPAGNIQYF.

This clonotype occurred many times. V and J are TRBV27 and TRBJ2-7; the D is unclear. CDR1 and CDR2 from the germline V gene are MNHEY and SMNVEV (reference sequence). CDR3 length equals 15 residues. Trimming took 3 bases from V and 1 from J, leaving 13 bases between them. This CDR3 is CASSFQSAPSYEQYF. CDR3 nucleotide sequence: TGTGCCAGCAGTTTTCAGTCAGCTCCTTCCTACGAGCAGTACTTC.

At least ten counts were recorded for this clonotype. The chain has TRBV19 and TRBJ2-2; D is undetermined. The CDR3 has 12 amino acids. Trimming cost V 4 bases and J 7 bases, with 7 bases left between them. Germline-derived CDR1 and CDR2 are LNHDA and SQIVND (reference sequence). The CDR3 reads CASSKGYGELFF. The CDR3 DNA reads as TGTGCCAGTAGTAAGGGTTACGGGGAGCTGTTTTTT.

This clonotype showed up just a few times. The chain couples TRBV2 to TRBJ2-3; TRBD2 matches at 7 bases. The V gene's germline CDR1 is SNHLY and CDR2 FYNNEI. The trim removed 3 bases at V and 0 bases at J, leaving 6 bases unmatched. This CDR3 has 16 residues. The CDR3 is CASSEKVRGSTDTQYF. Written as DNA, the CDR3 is TGTGCCAGCAGTGAGAAGGTGCGGGGGAGCACAGATACGCAGTATTTT.

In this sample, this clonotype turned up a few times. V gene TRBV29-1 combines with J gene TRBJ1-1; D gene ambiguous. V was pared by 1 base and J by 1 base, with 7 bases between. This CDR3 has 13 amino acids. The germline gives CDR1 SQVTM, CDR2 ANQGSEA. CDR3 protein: CSVEAAQNTEAFF. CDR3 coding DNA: TGCAGCGTTGAAGCGGCGCAGAACACTGAAGCTTTCTTT.

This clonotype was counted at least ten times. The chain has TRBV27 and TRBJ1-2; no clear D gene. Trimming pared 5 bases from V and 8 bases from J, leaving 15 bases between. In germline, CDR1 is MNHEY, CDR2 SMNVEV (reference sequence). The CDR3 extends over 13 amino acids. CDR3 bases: TGTGCCAGCAGTCCCCGGCTATTAGGCGGCTACACCTTC. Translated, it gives CASSPRLLGGYTF.

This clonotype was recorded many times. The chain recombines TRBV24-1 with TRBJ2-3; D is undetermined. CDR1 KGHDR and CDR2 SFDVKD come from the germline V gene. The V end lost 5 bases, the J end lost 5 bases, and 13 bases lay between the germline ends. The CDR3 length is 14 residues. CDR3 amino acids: CATSAKSRQDTQYF. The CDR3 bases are TGTGCCACCAGTGCCAAATCGCGACAAGATACGCAGTATTTT.

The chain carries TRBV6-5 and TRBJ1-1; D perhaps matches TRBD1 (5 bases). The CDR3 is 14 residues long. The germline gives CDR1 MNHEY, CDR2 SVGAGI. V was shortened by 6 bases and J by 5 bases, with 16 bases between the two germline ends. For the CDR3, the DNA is TGTGCCAGCAGCCGGATGGGGGGAGGGACTGAAGCTTTCTTT. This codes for CASSRMGGGTEAFF.

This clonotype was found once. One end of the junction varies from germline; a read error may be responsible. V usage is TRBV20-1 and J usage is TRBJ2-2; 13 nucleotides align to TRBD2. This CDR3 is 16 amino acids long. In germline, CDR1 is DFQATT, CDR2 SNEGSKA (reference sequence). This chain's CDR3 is CSARTSGSVNTGEPFF. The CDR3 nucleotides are TGCAGTGCCAGGACTAGCGGGAGCGTTAACACCGGGGAGCCGTTTTTT.

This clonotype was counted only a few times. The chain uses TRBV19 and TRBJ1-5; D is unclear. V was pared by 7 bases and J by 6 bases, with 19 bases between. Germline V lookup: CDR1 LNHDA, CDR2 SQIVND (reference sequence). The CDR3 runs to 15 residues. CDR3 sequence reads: CASTPEAQKGQPQHF. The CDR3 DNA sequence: TGTGCCAGTACGCCCGAGGCACAGAAGGGTCAGCCCCAGCATTTT.